Given below is one TCR beta chain in context. This sample was taken from a study of blood T cell repertoires in COVID-19. Study context: Italy, Spain and the United States were the sources of the convalescent and acute COVID-19 samples. The cDNA or gDNA used as material had been derived from T cells, B-cell-depleted T cells, or PBMCs.

The length of the CDR3 is 15 residues. The V gene's germline CDR1 is SGDLS and CDR2 YYNGEE. V was pared by 0 bases and J by 5 bases, with 14 bases between. Original handling: Reference gene primer amplification in the assay estimated nucleated cell counts. Sequenced by immunoSEQ multiplex PCR; TCRdb stores in-frame clones only, minus some. V and J calls and clone size come straight from that table; D and trimming were deduced from the DNA. This table holds about 74,000 clones, around 90% found once. V and J are TRBV9 and TRBJ1-1; weak D call: TRBD1 (5 bases). The TCR was taken from a woman at least 80 years old with active or convalescent COVID-19. Material for sequencing was peripheral blood. The CDR3 reads CASSVAPGGSTEAFF. In DNA form, the CDR3 reads TGTGCCAGCAGCGTAGCCCCCGGGGGAAGTACTGAAGCTTTCTTT.